Sequencing of this T cell receptor (beta chain) was carried out in a study of blood T cell repertoires in COVID-19. The wider study: The United States, Italy and Spain supplied acute and convalescent COVID-19 samples. Sample material is recorded as cDNA or gDNA derived from T cells, B-cell-depleted T cells, or PBMCs.

Authors' data handling: Amplifying reference gene primers gave estimates of nucleated cell counts. Only in-frame clones appear in the TCRdb table, and some are missing; sequencing was by immunoSEQ multiplex PCR. V and J calls and clone size are copied from that table; D and trimming were computed from the DNA. Here the sample spans 200,000 or so clones, roughly four fifths being singletons. CDR3 size: 15 residues. Deletions cut 3 bases from V and 2 bases from J, with 14 bases between. Per the germline V gene, CDR1 is SGHRS and CDR2 is YFSETQ. The source material was peripheral blood. The V and J genes are TRBV5-1 and TRBJ2-5, with D possibly being TRBD2 (5 bases). This TCR derives from a human donor with acute or convalescent COVID-19. The donor label of this sample is uncertain. This chain's CDR3 is CASSSGSSGQETQYF. The CDR3 DNA is TGCGCCAGCAGCTCGGGGTCGTCGGGTCAAGAGACCCAGTACTTC.